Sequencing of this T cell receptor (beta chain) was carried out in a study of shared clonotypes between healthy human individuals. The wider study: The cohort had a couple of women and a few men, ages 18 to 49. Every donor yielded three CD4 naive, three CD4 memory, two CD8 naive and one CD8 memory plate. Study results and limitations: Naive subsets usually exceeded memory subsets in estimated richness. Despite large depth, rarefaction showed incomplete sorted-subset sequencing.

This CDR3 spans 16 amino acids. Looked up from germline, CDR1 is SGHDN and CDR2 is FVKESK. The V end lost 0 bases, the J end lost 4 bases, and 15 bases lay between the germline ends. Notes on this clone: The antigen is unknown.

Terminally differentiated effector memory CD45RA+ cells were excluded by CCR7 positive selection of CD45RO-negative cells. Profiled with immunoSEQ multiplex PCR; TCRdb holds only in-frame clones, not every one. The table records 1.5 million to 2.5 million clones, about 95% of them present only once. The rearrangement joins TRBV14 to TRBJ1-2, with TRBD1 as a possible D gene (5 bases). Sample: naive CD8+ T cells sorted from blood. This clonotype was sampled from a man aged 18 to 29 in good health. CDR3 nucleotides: TGTGCCAGCAGCCAAGACGCGTCAGGGTATGGCTATGGCTACACCTTC. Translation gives CASSQDASGYGYGYTF.